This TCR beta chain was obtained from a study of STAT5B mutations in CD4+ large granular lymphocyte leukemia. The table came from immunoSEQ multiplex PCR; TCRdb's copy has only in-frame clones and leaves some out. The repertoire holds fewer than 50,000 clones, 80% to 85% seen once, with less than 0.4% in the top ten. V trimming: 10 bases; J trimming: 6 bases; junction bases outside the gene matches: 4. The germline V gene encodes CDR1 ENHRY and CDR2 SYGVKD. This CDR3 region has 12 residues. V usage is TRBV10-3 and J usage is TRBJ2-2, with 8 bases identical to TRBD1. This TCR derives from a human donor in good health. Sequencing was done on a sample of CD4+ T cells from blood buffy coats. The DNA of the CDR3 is TGTGCCAACCAGGGGGCCTCCGGGGAGCTGTTTTTT. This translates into CANQGASGELFF.